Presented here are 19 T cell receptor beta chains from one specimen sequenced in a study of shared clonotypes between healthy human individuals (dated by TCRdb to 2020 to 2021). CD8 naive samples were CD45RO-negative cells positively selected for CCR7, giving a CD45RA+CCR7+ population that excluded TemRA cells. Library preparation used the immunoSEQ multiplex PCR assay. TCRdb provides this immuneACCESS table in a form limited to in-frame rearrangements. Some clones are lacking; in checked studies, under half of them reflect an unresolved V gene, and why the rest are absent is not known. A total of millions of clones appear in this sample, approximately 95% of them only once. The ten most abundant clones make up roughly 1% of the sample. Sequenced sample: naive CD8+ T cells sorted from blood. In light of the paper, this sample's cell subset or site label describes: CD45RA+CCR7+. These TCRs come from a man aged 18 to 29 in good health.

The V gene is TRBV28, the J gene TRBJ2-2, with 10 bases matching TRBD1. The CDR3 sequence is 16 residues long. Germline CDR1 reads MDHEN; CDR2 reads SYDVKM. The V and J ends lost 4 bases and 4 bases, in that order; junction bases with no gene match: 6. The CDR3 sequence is CASSSSGTGVTGELFF. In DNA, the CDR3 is TGTGCCAGCAGTTCATCCGGGACAGGGGTCACCGGGGAGCTGTTTTTT.

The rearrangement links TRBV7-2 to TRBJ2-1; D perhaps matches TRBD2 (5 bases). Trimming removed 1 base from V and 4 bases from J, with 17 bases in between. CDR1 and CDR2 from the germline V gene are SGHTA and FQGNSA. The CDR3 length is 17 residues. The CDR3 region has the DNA TGTGCCAGCAGCTTAGACTCTAGCCCTCATATTTACAATGAGCAGTTCTTC. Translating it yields CASSLDSSPHIYNEQFF.

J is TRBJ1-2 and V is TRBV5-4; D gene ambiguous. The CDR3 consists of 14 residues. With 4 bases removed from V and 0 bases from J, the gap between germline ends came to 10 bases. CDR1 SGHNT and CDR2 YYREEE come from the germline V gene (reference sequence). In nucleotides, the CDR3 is TGTGCCAGCAGCCAGGACGGGACTAACTATGGCTACACCTTC. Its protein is CASSQDGTNYGYTF.

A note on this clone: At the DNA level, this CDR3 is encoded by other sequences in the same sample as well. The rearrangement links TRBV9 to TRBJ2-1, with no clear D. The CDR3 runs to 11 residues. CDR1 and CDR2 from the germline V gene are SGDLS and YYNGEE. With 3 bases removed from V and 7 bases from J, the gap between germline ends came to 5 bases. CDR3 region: CASSEGNEQFF. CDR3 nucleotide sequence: TGTGCCAGCAGCGAAGGGAATGAGCAGTTCTTC.

Written as DNA, the CDR3 is TGCAGCGTTGAAGGGGAGACTAGCGGGAGTGGTGAGACCCAGTACTTC. Residues: CSVEGETSGSGETQYF. The chain links TRBV29-1 to TRBJ2-5; 12 nucleotides align to TRBD2. V was clipped by 1 base and J by 5 bases; unmatched bases: 8. The germline CDR1 and CDR2 sequences are SQVTM and ANQGSEA. The CDR3 is 16 amino acids. Complete variable domain (other parts from reference TRBV29-1 and TRBJ2-5): SAVISQKPSRDICQRGTSLTIQCQVDSQVTMMFWYRQQPGQSLTLIATANQGSEATYESGFVIDKFPISRPNLTFSTLTVSNMSPEDSSIYLCSVEGETSGSGETQYFGPGTRLLVL.

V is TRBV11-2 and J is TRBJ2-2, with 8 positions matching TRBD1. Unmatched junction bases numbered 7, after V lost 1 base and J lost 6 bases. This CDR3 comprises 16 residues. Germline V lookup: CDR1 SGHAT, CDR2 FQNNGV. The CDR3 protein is CASSLVGQGGSGELFF. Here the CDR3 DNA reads TGTGCCAGCAGCTTAGTTGGACAGGGCGGGTCCGGGGAGCTGTTTTTT. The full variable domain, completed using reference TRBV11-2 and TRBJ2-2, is EAGVAQSPRYKIIEKRQSVAFWCNPISGHATLYWYQQILGQGPKLLIQFQNNGVVDDSQLPKDRFSAERLKGVDSTLKIQPAKLEDSAVYLCASSLVGQGGSGELFFGEGSRLTVL.

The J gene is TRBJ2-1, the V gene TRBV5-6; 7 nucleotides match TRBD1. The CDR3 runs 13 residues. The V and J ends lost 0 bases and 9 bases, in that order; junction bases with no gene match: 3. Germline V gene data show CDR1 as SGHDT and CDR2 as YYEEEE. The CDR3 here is CASSLVGGGEQFF. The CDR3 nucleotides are TGTGCCAGCAGCTTGGTAGGGGGCGGTGAGCAGTTCTTC.

CDR3 loop: CASSGAGGQPQHF. CDR3 in DNA: TGTGCCAGCAGTGGGGCAGGGGGTCAGCCCCAGCATTTT. V is TRBV2 and J is TRBJ1-5; 7 bases fit TRBD1. This CDR3 spans 13 amino acids. Unmatched junction bases numbered 3, after V lost 4 bases and J lost 6 bases. Germline values: CDR1 SNHLY, CDR2 FYNNEI.

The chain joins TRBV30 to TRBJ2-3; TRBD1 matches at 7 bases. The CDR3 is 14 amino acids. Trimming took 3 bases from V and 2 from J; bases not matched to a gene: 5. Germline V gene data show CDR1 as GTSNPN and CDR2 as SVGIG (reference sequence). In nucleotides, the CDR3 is TGTGCCTGGAGCAGGGACAGTGACACAGATACGCAGTATTTT. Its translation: CAWSRDSDTDTQYF.

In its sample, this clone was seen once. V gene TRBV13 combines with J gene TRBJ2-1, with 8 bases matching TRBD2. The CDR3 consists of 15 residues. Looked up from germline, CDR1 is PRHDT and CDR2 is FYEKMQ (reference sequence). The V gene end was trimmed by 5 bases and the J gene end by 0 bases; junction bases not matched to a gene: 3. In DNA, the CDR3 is TGTGCCAGCAGCGAGAGCGGGAGCTCCTACAATGAGCAGTTCTTC. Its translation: CASSESGSSYNEQFF.

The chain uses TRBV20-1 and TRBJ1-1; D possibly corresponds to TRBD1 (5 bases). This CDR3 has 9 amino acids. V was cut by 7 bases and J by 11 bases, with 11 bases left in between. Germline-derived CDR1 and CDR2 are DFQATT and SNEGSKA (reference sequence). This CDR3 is CSGGYGAFF. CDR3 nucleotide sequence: TGCAGTGGGGGCTATGGGGCTTTCTTT.

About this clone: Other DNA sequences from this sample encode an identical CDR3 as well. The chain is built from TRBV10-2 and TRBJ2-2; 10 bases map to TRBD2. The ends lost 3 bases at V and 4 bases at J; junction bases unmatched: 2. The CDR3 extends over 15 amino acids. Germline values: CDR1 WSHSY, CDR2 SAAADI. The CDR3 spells CASSEAGGRTGELFF. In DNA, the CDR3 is TGCGCCAGCAGTGAAGCGGGAGGGCGCACCGGGGAGCTGTTTTTT.

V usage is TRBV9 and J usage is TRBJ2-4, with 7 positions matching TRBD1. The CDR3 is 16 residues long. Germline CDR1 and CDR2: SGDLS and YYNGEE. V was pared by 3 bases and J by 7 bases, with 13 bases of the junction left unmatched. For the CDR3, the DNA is TGTGCCAGCAGCGCCATGGGGACAGAGAGCTCCAACATTCAGTACTTC. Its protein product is CASSAMGTESSNIQYF.

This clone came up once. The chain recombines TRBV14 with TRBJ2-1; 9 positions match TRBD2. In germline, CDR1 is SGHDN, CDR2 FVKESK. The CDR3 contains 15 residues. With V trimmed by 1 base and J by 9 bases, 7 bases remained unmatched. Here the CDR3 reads CASSQVAGVVSEQFF. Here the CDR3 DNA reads TGTGCCAGCAGCCAAGTAGCGGGAGTTGTCTCTGAGCAGTTCTTC.

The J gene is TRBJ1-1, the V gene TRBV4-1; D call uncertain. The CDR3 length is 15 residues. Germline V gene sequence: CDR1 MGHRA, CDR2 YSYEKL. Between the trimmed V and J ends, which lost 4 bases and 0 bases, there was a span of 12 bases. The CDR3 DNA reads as TGCGCCAGCAGCCCCTCCCCCCATCTGAACACTGAAGCTTTCTTT. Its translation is CASSPSPHLNTEAFF.

The CDR3 is CASQEDRGEYTF. CDR3 in DNA: TGTGCCAGTCAAGAGGACAGGGGGGAATACACCTTC. The chain joins TRBV19 to TRBJ1-2; TRBD1 matches 10 bases. Germline V gene data show CDR1 as LNHDA and CDR2 as SQIVND (reference sequence). The CDR3 sequence is 12 residues long. Trimming took 8 bases from V and 11 from J; bases not matched to a gene: 8.

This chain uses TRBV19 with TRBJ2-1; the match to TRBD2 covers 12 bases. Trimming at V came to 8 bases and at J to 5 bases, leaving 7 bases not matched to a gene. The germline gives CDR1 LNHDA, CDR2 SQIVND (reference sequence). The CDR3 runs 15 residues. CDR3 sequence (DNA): TGTGCCAGTTCCCTGACTAGCGGGAGAAACAATGAGCAGTTCTTC. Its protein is CASSLTSGRNNEQFF.

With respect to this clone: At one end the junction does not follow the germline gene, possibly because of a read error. The DNA for the CDR3 is TGTGCCAGGAGTGAGGGCGCAGGGACAAACTATGGCTACACCTTC. Its protein product is CARSEGAGTNYGYTF. V is TRBV2 and J is TRBJ1-2; tentatively, D is TRBD1 (6 bases). This CDR3 contains 15 residues. Looked up from germline, CDR1 is SNHLY and CDR2 is FYNNEI. The full variable domain, with the rest looked up from reference TRBV2 and TRBJ1-2, is EPEVTQTPSHQVTQMGQEVILRCVPISNHLYFYWYRQILGQKVEFLVSFYNNEISEKSEIFDDQFSVERPDGSNFTLKIRSTKLEDSAMYFCARSEGAGTNYGYTFGSGTRLTVV.

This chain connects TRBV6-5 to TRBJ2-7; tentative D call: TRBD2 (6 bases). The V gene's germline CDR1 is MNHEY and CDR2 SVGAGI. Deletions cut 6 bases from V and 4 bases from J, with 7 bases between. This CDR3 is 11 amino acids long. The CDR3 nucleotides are TGTGCCAGCAGGGCGGGATACGAGCAGTACTTC. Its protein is CASRAGYEQYF.